The 20 T cell receptor gamma chains below all came from one sample that was sequenced in a study of gamma-delta chains in newborns, infants, children. TCRdb re-identified clones in the reads via CATT. The sample includes 2,000 to 2,500 gamma-chain clones, around 40% seen only once; the top ten take over 4%. The sample was blood. These receptors were taken from a child who was a newborn, infant or young child, either healthy, febrile or measles-vaccinated (not recorded which).

This clone has more than one count but fewer than ten. The chain joins TRGV3 to TRGJP2. TCRdb leaves out the J gene; it was filled in here by matching the DNA to germline. In germline, CDR1 is VTNTFY, CDR2 YDVSTARD (reference sequence). J was trimmed by 1 base and V by 0 bases; bases with no gene match: 2. The CDR3 totals 15 residues. CDR3 bases: TGTGCCACCTGGGACAGGGCTAGTAGTGATTGGATCAAGACGTTT. Protein: CATWDRASSDWIKTF.

CDR3 protein: CAAGDRYKKLF. The CDR3 bases are TGTGCCGCCGGGGACCGTTATAAGAAACTCTTT. V and J are TRGV5 and TRGJ1 or TRGJ2. The J gene is absent in TCRdb and was assigned here via DNA matching to germline. Trimming at V came to 12 bases and at J to 6 bases, leaving 11 bases not matched to a gene. The germline gives CDR1 VINAFY, CDR2 YDVSNSKD. The CDR3 has 11 residues.

This clone was observed once. The rearrangement links TRGV9 to TRGJ1 or TRGJ2. TCRdb carries no J gene annotation; the J gene was assigned here by matching the DNA with germline. CDR3 length: 13 residues. Trimming took 4 bases from V and 0 from J; bases not matched to a gene: 3. Germline values: CDR1 GITISATS, CDR2 ISYDGTV (reference sequence). CDR3 residues: CALWDQNYYKKLF. The CDR3 DNA follows: TGTGCCTTGTGGGATCAGAATTATTATAAGAAACTCTTT.

About this clone itself: Other DNA variants within this sample encode the same CDR3. The rearrangement joins TRGV9 to TRGJP. TCRdb carries no J gene annotation; the J gene was assigned here by matching the DNA with germline. Germline loops: CDR1 GITISATS, CDR2 ISYDGTV (reference sequence). The CDR3 totals 17 residues. V was pared by 2 bases and J by 2 bases, with 3 bases of the junction left unmatched. In DNA form, the CDR3 reads TGTGCCTTGTGGGAGGGACGGCAAGAGTTGGGCAAAAAAATCAAGGTATTT. Translating it yields CALWEGRQELGKKIKVF.

The chain uses TRGV2 and TRGJ1 or TRGJ2. Because TCRdb records no J gene, it was assigned here through a match of the DNA to germline. CDR1 is EGSNGY, CDR2 YDSYNSKV, per germline. There are 12 residues in the CDR3. The J segment lost 10 bases and the V segment lost 5 bases, leaving 11 bases of the junction unmatched. CDR3 amino acids: CATWGHGGKKLF. In DNA form, the CDR3 reads TGTGCCACCTGGGGACACGGTGGGAAGAAACTCTTT.

About this clone itself: The junction does not match germline at one end; this may be a read error. CDR3 sequence reads: CAAWDGRKKLF. The DNA for the CDR3 is TGTGCCGCCTGGGATGGGCGTAAGAAACTCTTT. This sequence joins TRGV4 and TRGJ1 or TRGJ2. TCRdb does not report a J gene; here it was assigned by matching the DNA to germline references. Looked up from germline, CDR1 is EGSTGY and CDR2 is YDSYTSSV. The CDR3 covers 11 residues.

This sequence joins TRGV3 and TRGJP2. TCRdb does not report a J gene; here it was assigned by matching the DNA to germline references. This CDR3 is built from 14 residues. Germline V gene data show CDR1 as VTNTFY and CDR2 as YDVSTARD (reference sequence). The ends lost 0 bases at V and 6 bases at J; junction bases unmatched: 4. This CDR3 is CATWDRHGDWIKTF. In DNA, the CDR3 is TGTGCCACCTGGGACAGGCATGGTGATTGGATCAAGACGTTT.

In the case of this clone: Sequence at one end of the junction differs from germline and may be a read error. The rearrangement links TRGV3 to TRGJ1 or TRGJ2. TCRdb records no J gene; here it was assigned by comparing the DNA to germline. The CDR3 length is 12 residues. In germline, CDR1 is VTNTFY, CDR2 YDVSTARD (reference sequence). The CDR3 bases are TGTGCCACCTGGGGCAGGCAGGGAAAGAAACTCTTT. It codes for CATWGRQGKKLF.

The V gene is TRGV2, the J gene TRGJP2. The J gene, missing from TCRdb, was assigned here through DNA to germline matching. V was pared by 0 bases and J by 6 bases, with 4 bases of the junction left unmatched. CDR3 length equals 14 residues. The germline V gene encodes CDR1 EGSNGY and CDR2 YDSYNSKV. For the CDR3, the DNA is TGTGCCACCTGGGACGGGAAGGGTGATTGGATCAAGACGTTT. Translated: CATWDGKGDWIKTF.

In its sample, this clone was seen a few times. This chain connects TRGV3 to TRGJ1 or TRGJ2. Germline-derived CDR1 and CDR2 are VTNTFY and YDVSTARD (reference sequence). J gave up 2 bases and V 0 bases, and 4 bases lay outside the gene matches. The CDR3 has 14 residues. CDR3 sequence (DNA): TGTGCCACCTGGGACAGGCCGGATTATTATAAGAAACTCTTT. Translation gives CATWDRPDYYKKLF.

The chain couples TRGV9 to TRGJP. The J gene, left out of TCRdb, was set here by checking the DNA against germline. Germline V gene sequence: CDR1 GITISATS, CDR2 ISYDGTV (reference sequence). Trimming removed 0 bases from V and 7 bases from J; junction bases left unmatched: 3. There are 16 residues in the CDR3. CDR3 sequence (DNA): TGTGCCTTGTGGGAGGTGGACGAGTTGGGCAAAAAAATCAAGGTATTT. Amino acids: CALWEVDELGKKIKVF.

About this clone: It may be a read error: a sequence one base away is much more abundant. The chain carries TRGV3 and TRGJ1 or TRGJ2. Germline matching of the DNA provided the J gene here, since TCRdb leaves it blank. This CDR3 region has 12 residues. In germline, CDR1 is VTNTFY, CDR2 YDVSTARD (reference sequence). The CDR3 region has the DNA TGTGCCACCTGGTACAGGCGTCGGGGGAAACTCTTT. It translates to CATWYRRRGKLF.

This clone was found a few times. This chain joins TRGV8 and TRGJP1. Matching the DNA to germline supplied the J gene, which TCRdb does not give. V shed 3 bases and J 0 bases; nucleotides not matched to a gene: 10. Germline values: CDR1 VENAVY, CDR2 YDSYNSRV. This CDR3 contains 17 residues. The CDR3 is CATWDPYTHTTGWFKIF. In DNA, the CDR3 is TGTGCCACCTGGGATCCTTACACCCATACCACTGGTTGGTTCAAGATATTT.

Points on this clone: One end of the junction does not line up with germline, which may come from a read error. The gene calls are TRGV2 and TRGJ1 or TRGJ2. In the absence of a J gene in TCRdb, the DNA was matched to germline to assign it here. CDR3 size: 11 residues. Per germline, CDR1 EGSNGY and CDR2 YDSYNSKV. Here the CDR3 DNA reads TGCGCCACCTGGGACGGGAATAGGAAACTCTTT. Encoded protein: CATWDGNRKLF.

V is TRGV8 and J is TRGJP2. The J gene comes from matching the DNA to germline here; TCRdb lacks it. The V gene's germline CDR1 is VENAVY and CDR2 YDSYNSRV. J lost 0 bases, V lost 6 bases, and 4 bases had no gene match. The CDR3 extends over 14 amino acids. The CDR3 DNA reads as TGTGCCACCTGGTCCGATAGTAGTGATTGGATCAAGACGTTT. Translated: CATWSDSSDWIKTF.

CDR3 loop: CATWDGLVVYYKKLF. CDR3 in DNA: TGTGCCACCTGGGATGGTCTCGTGGTTTATTATAAGAAACTCTTT. The chain links TRGV4 to TRGJ1 or TRGJ2. TCRdb offers no J gene call, so here the DNA was matched to germline to obtain one. Germline V gene lookup returns CDR1 EGSTGY and CDR2 YDSYTSSV. The CDR3 loop spans 15 amino acids. The J segment lost 3 bases and the V segment lost 1 base, leaving 9 bases of the junction unmatched.

The chain joins TRGV4 to TRGJ1 or TRGJ2. TCRdb leaves out the J gene; it was filled in here by matching the DNA to germline. After removal of 1 base from V and 9 bases from J, the junction contained 3 bases not matched to a gene. CDR1 and CDR2 (germline): EGSTGY, YDSYTSSV. The CDR3 runs to 11 residues. CDR3 DNA sequence: TGTGCCACCTGGGATGGCATTAAGAAACTCTTT. It is translated as CATWDGIKKLF.

A single count supports this clone. The rearrangement links TRGV9 to TRGJ1 or TRGJ2. The J gene comes from matching the DNA to germline here; TCRdb lacks it. V lost 3 bases to trimming and J lost 3 bases; unmatched junction nucleotides: 8. This CDR3 is 14 amino acids long. Germline values: CDR1 GITISATS, CDR2 ISYDGTV (reference sequence). CDR3 amino acids: CALWEPRGYYKKLF. CDR3 nucleotide sequence: TGTGCCTTGTGGGAGCCTAGGGGTTATTATAAGAAACTCTTT.

The rearrangement joins TRGV3 to TRGJP2. No J gene was available from TCRdb, and it was assigned here by a germline match of the DNA. This CDR3 is 13 amino acids long. Per the germline V gene, CDR1 is VTNTFY and CDR2 is YDVSTARD (reference sequence). V was pared by 0 bases and J by 12 bases, with 7 bases of the junction left unmatched. As DNA, the CDR3 is TGTGCCACCTGGGACAGGCGAGATGGGATCAAGACGTTT. This sequence encodes CATWDRRDGIKTF.

This clone was recorded a few times. CDR3 protein: CALWEGELGKKIKVF. The CDR3 bases are TGTGCCTTGTGGGAAGGAGAGTTGGGCAAAAAAATCAAGGTATTT. The rearrangement uses TRGV9 and TRGJP. The J gene is not listed in TCRdb, so it was assigned here from a DNA match to germline. CDR3 length equals 15 residues. Germline V gene sequence: CDR1 GITISATS, CDR2 ISYDGTV (reference sequence). The ends lost 4 bases at V and 6 bases at J; junction bases unmatched: 3.